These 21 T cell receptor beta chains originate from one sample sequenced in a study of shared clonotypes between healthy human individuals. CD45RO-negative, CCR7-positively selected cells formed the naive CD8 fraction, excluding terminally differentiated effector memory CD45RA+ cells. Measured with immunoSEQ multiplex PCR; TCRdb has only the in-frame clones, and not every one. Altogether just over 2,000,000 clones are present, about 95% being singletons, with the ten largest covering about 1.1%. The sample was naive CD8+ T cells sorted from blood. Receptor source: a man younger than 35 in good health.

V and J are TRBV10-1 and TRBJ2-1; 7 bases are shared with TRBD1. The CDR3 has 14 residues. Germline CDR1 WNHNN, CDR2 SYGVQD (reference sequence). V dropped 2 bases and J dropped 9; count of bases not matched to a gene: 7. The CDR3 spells CASSEDRDKPEQFF. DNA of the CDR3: TGCGCCAGCAGTGAGGACAGGGATAAGCCTGAGCAGTTCTTC.

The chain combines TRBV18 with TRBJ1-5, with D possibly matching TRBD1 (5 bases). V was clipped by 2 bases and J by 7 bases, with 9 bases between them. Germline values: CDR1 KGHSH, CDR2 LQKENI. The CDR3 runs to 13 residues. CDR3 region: CASSPGGDQPQHF. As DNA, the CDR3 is TGTGCCAGCTCACCAGGGGGGGACCAGCCCCAGCATTTT.

The chain's CDR3 is CASSSHPGGAETQYF. The CDR3, as DNA: TGTGCCAGCAGCTCACATCCCGGGGGGGCAGAGACCCAGTACTTC. This chain uses TRBV11-2 with TRBJ2-5; 8 bases match TRBD2. CDR1 SGHAT and CDR2 FQNNGV come from the germline V gene. Losses at the gene ends were 4 bases for V and 4 bases for J; bases not matched to a gene: 8. The CDR3 spans 15 residues.

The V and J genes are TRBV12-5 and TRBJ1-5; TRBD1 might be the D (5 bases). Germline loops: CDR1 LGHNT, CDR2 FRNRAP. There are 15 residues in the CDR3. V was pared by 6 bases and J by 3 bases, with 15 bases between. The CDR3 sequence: CASGEGSLSNQPQHF. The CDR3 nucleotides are TGTGCTAGTGGGGAGGGGTCCCTTTCCAATCAGCCCCAGCATTTT. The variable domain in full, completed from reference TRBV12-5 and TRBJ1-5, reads DARVTQTPRHKVTEMGQEVTMRCQPILGHNTVFWYRQTMMQGLELLAYFRNRAPLDDSGMPKDRFSAEMPDATLATLKIQPSEPRDSAVYFCASGEGSLSNQPQHFGDGTRLSIL.

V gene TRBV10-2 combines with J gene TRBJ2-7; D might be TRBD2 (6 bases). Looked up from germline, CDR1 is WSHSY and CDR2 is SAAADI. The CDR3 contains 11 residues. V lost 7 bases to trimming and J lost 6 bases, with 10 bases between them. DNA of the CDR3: TGCGCCAGCACGGGGGTGGGCGAGCAGTACTTC. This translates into CASTGVGEQYF.

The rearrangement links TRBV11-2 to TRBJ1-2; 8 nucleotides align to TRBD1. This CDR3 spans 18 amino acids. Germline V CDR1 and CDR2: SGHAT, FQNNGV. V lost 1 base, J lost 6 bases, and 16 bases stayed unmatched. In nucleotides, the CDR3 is TGTGCCAGCAGCTTAGGGTATTCGCGACAGGGGTACGGTGATGGCTACACCTTC. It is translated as CASSLGYSRQGYGDGYTF.

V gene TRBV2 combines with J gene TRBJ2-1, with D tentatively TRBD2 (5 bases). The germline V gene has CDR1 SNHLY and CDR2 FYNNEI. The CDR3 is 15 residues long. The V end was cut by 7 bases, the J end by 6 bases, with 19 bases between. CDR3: CASTFGDSRANEQFF. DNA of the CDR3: TGTGCCAGCACCTTCGGGGATTCAAGGGCCAATGAGCAGTTCTTC.

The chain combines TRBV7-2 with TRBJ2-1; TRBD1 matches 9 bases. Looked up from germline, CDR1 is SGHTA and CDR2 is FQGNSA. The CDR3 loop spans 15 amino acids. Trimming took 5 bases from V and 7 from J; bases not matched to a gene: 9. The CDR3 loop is CASSPGTGPLNEQFF. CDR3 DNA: TGTGCCAGCAGCCCCGGGACAGGGCCCTTGAATGAGCAGTTCTTC. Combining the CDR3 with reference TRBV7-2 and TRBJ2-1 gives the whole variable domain GAGVSQSPSNKVTEKGKDVELRCDPISGHTALYWYRQSLGQGLEFLIYFQGNSAPDKSGLPSDRFSAERTGGSVSTLTIQRTQQEDSAVYLCASSPGTGPLNEQFFGPGTRLTVL.

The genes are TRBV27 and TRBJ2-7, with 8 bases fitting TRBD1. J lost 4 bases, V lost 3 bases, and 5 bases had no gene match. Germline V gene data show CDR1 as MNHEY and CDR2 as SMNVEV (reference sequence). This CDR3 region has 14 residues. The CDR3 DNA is TGTGCCAGCAGTTTTGGGAACAGGGGGTACGAGCAGTACTTC. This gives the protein CASSFGNRGYEQYF.

CDR3 in amino acids: CASSFKGTTTNEKLFF. The CDR3 nucleotides are TGTGCCAGCAGTTTTAAAGGGACTACAACTAATGAAAAACTGTTTTTT. The V and J genes are TRBV27 and TRBJ1-4; tentatively, D is TRBD1 (5 bases). Germline-derived CDR1 and CDR2 are MNHEY and SMNVEV (reference sequence). V was trimmed by 3 bases and J by 0 bases, leaving 11 bases between them. The CDR3 contains 16 residues.

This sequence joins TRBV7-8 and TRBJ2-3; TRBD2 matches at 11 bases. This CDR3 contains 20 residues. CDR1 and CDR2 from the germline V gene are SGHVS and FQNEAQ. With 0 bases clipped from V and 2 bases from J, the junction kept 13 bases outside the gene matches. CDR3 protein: CASSLALAGGALSTTDTQYF. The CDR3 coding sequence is TGTGCCAGCAGCTTAGCCCTAGCGGGAGGTGCGTTGTCAACCACAGATACGCAGTATTTT.

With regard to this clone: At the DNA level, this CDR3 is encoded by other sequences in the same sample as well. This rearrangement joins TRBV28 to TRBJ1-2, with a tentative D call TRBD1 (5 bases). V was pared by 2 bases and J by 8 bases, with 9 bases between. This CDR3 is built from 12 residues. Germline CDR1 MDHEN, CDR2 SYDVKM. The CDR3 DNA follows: TGTGCCAGCAGTTTAGGGGGGGAGGGCTACACCTTC. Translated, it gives CASSLGGEGYTF.

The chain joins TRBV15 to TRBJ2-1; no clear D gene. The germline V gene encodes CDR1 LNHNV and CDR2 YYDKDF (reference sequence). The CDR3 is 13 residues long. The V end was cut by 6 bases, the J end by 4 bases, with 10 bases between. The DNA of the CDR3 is TGTGCCACCAGGCGAACATCGTACAATGAGCAGTTCTTC. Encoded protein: CATRRTSYNEQFF.

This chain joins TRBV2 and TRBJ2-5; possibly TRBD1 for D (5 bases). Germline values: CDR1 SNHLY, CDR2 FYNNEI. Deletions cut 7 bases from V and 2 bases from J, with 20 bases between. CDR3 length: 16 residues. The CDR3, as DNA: TGTGCCAGCAAAAAGGGCGTAGGGGTGCCTCAAGAGACCCAGTACTTC. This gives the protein CASKKGVGVPQETQYF. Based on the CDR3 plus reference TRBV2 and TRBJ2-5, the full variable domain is EPEVTQTPSHQVTQMGQEVILRCVPISNHLYFYWYRQILGQKVEFLVSFYNNEISEKSEIFDDQFSVERPDGSNFTLKIRSTKLEDSAMYFCASKKGVGVPQETQYFGPGTRLLVL.

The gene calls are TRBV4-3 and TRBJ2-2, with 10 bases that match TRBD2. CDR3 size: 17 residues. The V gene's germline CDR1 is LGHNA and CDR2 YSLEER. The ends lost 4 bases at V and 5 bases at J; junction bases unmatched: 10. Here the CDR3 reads CASSLHPLAGETGELFF. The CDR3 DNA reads TGCGCCAGCAGCCTCCACCCTCTAGCGGGAGAGACCGGGGAGCTGTTTTTT.

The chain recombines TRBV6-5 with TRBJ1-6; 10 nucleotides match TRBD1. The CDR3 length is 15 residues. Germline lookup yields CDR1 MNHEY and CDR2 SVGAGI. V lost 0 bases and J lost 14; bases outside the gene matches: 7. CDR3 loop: CASSYSSGQGLSLHF. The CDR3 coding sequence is TGTGCCAGCAGTTACTCGTCGGGACAGGGGTTATCCCTCCACTTT.

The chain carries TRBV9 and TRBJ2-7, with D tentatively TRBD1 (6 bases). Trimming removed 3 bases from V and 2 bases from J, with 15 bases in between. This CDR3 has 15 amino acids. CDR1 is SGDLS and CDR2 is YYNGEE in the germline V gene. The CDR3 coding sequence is TGTGCCAGCAGCGCGACCGGGACACCAGCCTACGAGCAGTACTTC. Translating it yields CASSATGTPAYEQYF.

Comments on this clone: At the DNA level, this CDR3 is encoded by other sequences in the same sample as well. The CDR3 spells CASSFGQGDGYTF. The DNA for the CDR3 is TGTGCCAGCAGCTTTGGACAGGGGGATGGCTACACCTTC. The V call is TRBV5-6, the J call TRBJ1-2, with 10 bases matching TRBD1. The V and J ends lost 2 bases and 6 bases, in that order; junction bases with no gene match: 1. Per germline, CDR1 SGHDT and CDR2 YYEEEE. The CDR3 extends over 13 amino acids.

The CDR3 DNA sequence: TGTGCCAGCAGTGAAAGCTGGGATTTTTTGACTAGCGGGGGATACGAGCAGTACTTC. It codes for CASSESWDFLTSGGYEQYF. J is TRBJ2-7 and V is TRBV2; 12 bases map to TRBD2. Germline V CDR1 and CDR2: SNHLY, FYNNEI. Losses at the gene ends were 2 bases for V and 4 bases for J; bases not matched to a gene: 15. CDR3 size: 19 residues.

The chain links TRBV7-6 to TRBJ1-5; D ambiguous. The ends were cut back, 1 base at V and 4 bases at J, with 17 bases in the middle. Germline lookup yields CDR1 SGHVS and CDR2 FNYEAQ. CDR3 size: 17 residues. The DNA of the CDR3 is TGTGCCAGCAGCTTAGGAGTCACGGGAGATTGGAATCAGCCCCAGCATTTT. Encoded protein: CASSLGVTGDWNQPQHF.

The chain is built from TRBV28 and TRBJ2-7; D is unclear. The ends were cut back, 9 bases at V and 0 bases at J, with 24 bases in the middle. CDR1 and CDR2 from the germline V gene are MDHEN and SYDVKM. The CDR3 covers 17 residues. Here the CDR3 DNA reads TGTGCCAGTACTCGACTGGCGCAAAGTATGAGCTCCTACGAGCAGTACTTC. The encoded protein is CASTRLAQSMSSYEQYF.